Detailed here is one T cell receptor (beta chain). Profiled with immunoSEQ multiplex PCR; TCRdb holds only in-frame clones, not every one. The table has around 400,000 clones, about 89% seen once. These data belong to a study of blood T cell repertoires in COVID-19. The CDR3 has 14 amino acids. The ends lost 6 bases at V and 5 bases at J; junction bases unmatched: 5. CDR1 is MNHNY, CDR2 SVGAGI, per germline (reference sequence). The receptor comes from a woman aged 55 to 70 with COVID-19, enrolled during active disease. The chain has TRBV6-6 and TRBJ2-5; 11 bases map to TRBD2. The sequenced material came from peripheral blood. CDR3 in amino acids: CASRFTSGGETQYF. The CDR3, as DNA: TGTGCCAGCAGGTTTACTAGCGGGGGTGAGACCCAGTACTTC.